The 9 T cell receptor beta chains listed next were all sequenced from one sample in a study of CD8 T cells in ankylosing spondylitis. Overall study findings and caveats: Apparently characteristic of ankylosing spondylitis blood was a TCR beta motif (eight highly homologous variants).

These TCRs are of unknown antigen specificity. TCRdb recomputed calls from the 5' RACE reads with MiXCR, one row per CDR3 protein. Altogether about 220,000 distinct CDR3 sequences are present, 6% to 8% being singletons, with the ten largest covering approximately 15%. Sequencing input: blood, either unsorted or a sorted T cell fraction (not recorded which). The origin of the receptors is a male donor with ankylosing spondylitis.

This clonotype was seen ten or more times. The DNA of the CDR3 is TGTGCCAGCAGTTTGACAGGGATTAATCAGCCCCAGCATTTT. Translating gives CASSLTGINQPQHF. The chain is built from TRBV27 and TRBJ1-5, with 7 bases that match TRBD1. The V gene's germline CDR1 is MNHEY and CDR2 SMNVEV (reference sequence). J lost 4 bases, V lost 3 bases, and 3 bases had no gene match. This CDR3 spans 14 amino acids.

This clonotype has at least ten counts. The chain recombines TRBV5-4 with TRBJ2-1, with D possibly being TRBD1 (6 bases). CDR3 length: 14 amino acids. Germline CDR1 is SGHNT and CDR2 is YYREEE (reference sequence). V was shortened by 4 bases and J by 3 bases, with 11 bases between the two germline ends. The CDR3, as DNA: TGTGCCAGCAGCCTTGGGACACTCTACAATGAGCAGTTCTTC. It is translated as CASSLGTLYNEQFF. Combining the CDR3 with reference TRBV5-4 and TRBJ2-1 gives the whole variable domain ETGVTQSPTHLIKTRGQQVTLRCSSQSGHNTVSWYQQALGQGPQFIFQYYREEENGRGNFPPRFSGLQFPNYSSELNVNALELDDSALYLCASSLGTLYNEQFFGPGTRLTVL.

This clonotype showed up just a few times. V and J are TRBV2 and TRBJ2-5; D not certain. CDR1 SNHLY and CDR2 FYNNEI come from the germline V gene. V was clipped by 4 bases and J by 0 bases, with 12 bases between them. The CDR3 spans 15 residues. CDR3 DNA sequence: TGTGCCAGCAGTGCCGGGCGGCAGCACCAAGAGACCCAGTACTTC. As protein: CASSAGRQHQETQYF.

This clonotype showed up many times. The chain combines TRBV28 with TRBJ1-1, with 7 nucleotides matching TRBD1. V lost 6 bases, J lost 4 bases, and 5 bases stayed unmatched. Per the germline V gene, CDR1 is MDHEN and CDR2 is SYDVKM. The CDR3 spans 13 residues. CDR3 DNA sequence: TGTGCCAGCAGGTTACAGGGGATCACTGAAGCTTTCTTT. Protein: CASRLQGITEAFF.

This clonotype showed up many times. The J gene is TRBJ2-2, the V gene TRBV7-8; D gene ambiguous. There are 13 residues in the CDR3. V was cut by 4 bases and J by 6 bases, with 9 bases left in between. Germline loops: CDR1 SGHVS, CDR2 FQNEAQ. CDR3: CASSSTPSGELFF. As DNA, the CDR3 is TGTGCCAGCAGCTCCACTCCGTCCGGGGAGCTGTTTTTT.

In its sample, this clonotype was seen a few times. The chain has TRBV5-8 and TRBJ2-7, with D unclear. V was cut by 0 bases and J by 5 bases, with 12 bases left in between. The CDR3 length is 14 residues. The germline V gene has CDR1 SGHTS and CDR2 YDEGEE. The CDR3 loop is CASSLVRPSHEQYF. CDR3 sequence (DNA): TGTGCCAGCAGCTTGGTACGTCCATCCCACGAGCAGTACTTC.

This clonotype has ten or more counts. In nucleotides, the CDR3 is TGCAGCGTTGAAAGCGACAGGGCCGGCTACACCTTC. This translates into CSVESDRAGYTF. This chain joins TRBV29-1 and TRBJ1-2; 7 nucleotides agree with TRBD1. Germline V CDR1 and CDR2: SQVTM, ANQGSEA. V was clipped by 2 bases and J by 8 bases; unmatched bases: 5. The CDR3 has 12 residues.

This clonotype showed up many times. The rearrangement links TRBV27 to TRBJ2-2; D call uncertain. This CDR3 region has 13 residues. Germline V gene sequence: CDR1 MNHEY, CDR2 SMNVEV (reference sequence). V shed 2 bases and J shed 6 bases, with 7 bases lying between them. Written as DNA, the CDR3 is TGTGCCAGCAGTTTAGCCCAGGCCGGGGAGCTGTTTTTT. Protein product: CASSLAQAGELFF.

Ten or more counts support this clonotype. The rearrangement links TRBV4-2 to TRBJ2-7; D is uncertain. V shed 2 bases and J shed 1 base, with 12 bases lying between them. Germline values: CDR1 LGHNA, CDR2 YNFKEQ. CDR3 length: 15 amino acids. The CDR3 sequence is CASSQIESGSYEQYF. For the CDR3, the DNA is TGTGCCAGCAGCCAAATCGAATCAGGTTCCTACGAGCAGTACTTC.